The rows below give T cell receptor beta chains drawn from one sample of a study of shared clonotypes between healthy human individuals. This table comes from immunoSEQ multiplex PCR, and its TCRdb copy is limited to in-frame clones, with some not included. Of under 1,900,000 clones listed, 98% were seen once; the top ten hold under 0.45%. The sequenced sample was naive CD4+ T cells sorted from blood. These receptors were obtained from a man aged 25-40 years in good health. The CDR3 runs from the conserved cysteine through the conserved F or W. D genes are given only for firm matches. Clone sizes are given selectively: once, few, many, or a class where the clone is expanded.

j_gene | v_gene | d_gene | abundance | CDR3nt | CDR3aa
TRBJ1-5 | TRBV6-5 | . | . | TGTGCCAGCAGCCGTCTCAATCAGCCCCAGCATTTT | CASSRLNQPQHF
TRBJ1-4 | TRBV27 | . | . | TGTGCCAGCAGACGGCTAACTAATGAAAAACTGTTTTTT | CASRRLTNEKLFF
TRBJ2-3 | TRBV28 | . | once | TGTGCCAGCAGTTTACCTAGCCTGGCAGATACGCAGTATTTT | CASSLPSLADTQYF
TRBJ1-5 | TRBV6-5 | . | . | TGTGCCAGCAGTACCCACACGGCGTTCGGGCCCCAGCATTTT | CASSTHTAFGPQHF
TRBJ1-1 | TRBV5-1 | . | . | TGCGCCAGCAGCTTGGCCAGTTTGAACACTGAAGCTTTCTTT | CASSLASLNTEAFF
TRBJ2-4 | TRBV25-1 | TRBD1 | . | TGTGCCAGCAGTGACCGGACAGGGGAAAACATTCAGTACTTC | CASSDRTGENIQYF
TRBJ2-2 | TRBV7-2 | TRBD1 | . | TGTGCCAGCAGCGCCCGGGACAGGGGGTACCCGAGGGACACCGGGGAGCTGTTTTTT | CASSARDRGYPRDTGELFF
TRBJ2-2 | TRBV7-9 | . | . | TGTGCCAGCAGCTTAGTGGGCACACCGAACACCGGGGAGCTGTTTTTT | CASSLVGTPNTGELFF
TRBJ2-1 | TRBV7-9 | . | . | TGTGCCAGCAGCTACGGCGCGGCGGACGAGCAGTTCTTC | CASSYGAADEQFF
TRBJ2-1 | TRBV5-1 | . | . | TGCGCCAGCAGCTTGCGCGCAGGGGTGGATGAGCAGTTCTTC | CASSLRAGVDEQFF
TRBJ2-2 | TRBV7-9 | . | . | TGTGCCAGCAGCGGCATTTCGAACGGGGAGCTGTTTTTT | CASSGISNGELFF
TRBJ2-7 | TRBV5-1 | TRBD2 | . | TGCGCCAGCAGCTTTGTGGCGGGAGCGGGCTACGAGCAGTACTTC | CASSFVAGAGYEQYF
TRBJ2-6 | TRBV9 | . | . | TGTGCCAGCAGCGTAGAATCTGGGGCCAACGTCCTGACTTTC | CASSVESGANVLTF
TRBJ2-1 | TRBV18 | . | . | TGTGCCAGCTCCCGGGTACTGTACAATGAGCAGTTCTTC | CASSRVLYNEQFF
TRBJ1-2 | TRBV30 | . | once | TGTGCCTGGAGAGAAGGGACCCGTGGACCGTCTTTTTATGGCTACACCTTC | CAWREGTRGPSFYGYTF
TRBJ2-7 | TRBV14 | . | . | TGTGCCAGCAGCCAAGGGACAAGCGGCGAGCAGTACTTC | CASSQGTSGEQYF